The TCR beta chain described here comes from a study of early T cells in non-severe SARS-CoV-2 infection. About the study: The chains were unpaired, and the sequenced material was bulk RNA from unsorted whole blood.

There are many counts of this clonotype. TCRdb analysed the 5' RACE reads with MiXCR anew, one entry per CDR3 protein. Here the sample spans approximately 32,000 distinct CDR3 sequences, around 7% being singletons. Looked up from germline, CDR1 is SGHTA and CDR2 is FQGTGA. The V gene lost 1 base and the J gene lost 1 base, with 16 bases spanning the gap. The CDR3 length is 17 residues. The TCR comes from an adult who was a healthcare worker with PCR-confirmed SARS-CoV-2 infection or an uninfected control (not recorded which). The sequenced sample was whole blood. V gene TRBV7-3 combines with J gene TRBJ1-1, with D perhaps TRBD1 (5 bases). The CDR3 DNA reads as TGTGCCAGCAGCTTAAACCCTCCACCAACAGGGAACACTGAAGCTTTCTTT. It is translated as CASSLNPPPTGNTEAFF.